This section outlines one TCR beta chain sequence together with its context. Its target is unknown. The germline gene is not matched at one end of the junction; a read error may be the cause. This sample is part of a study of identical twins. Study observations and caveats: Beta clonotypes that were abundant in cord blood contained fewer insertions, a pattern absent from memory repertoires. Models underestimated TCR alpha sharing (out-of-frame) in monozygotic twins. Beta out-of-frame twin sharing showed a weaker excess.

TCRdb passed the 5' RACE reads through MiXCR, listing each CDR3 protein once. The sample contains approximately 700,000 distinct CDR3 sequences, 18% of which appear only once. The sample also formed part of further work on T cells expressing NK-cell markers. This second study notes: Obtained from sorted CD3+CD56+NKG2C+, CD3+CD56+NKG2C- and CD3+CD56-NKG2C+ T cells were the TCR beta repertoires.

The sequence was collected from a woman under 30 in good health. Sequences were obtained from PBMCs.

In DNA, the CDR3 is TGTCCCAGCAGCTTAGAGGGGGGTGCCGGGGAGCTGTTTTTT. Protein: CPSSLEGGAGELFF. The rearrangement links TRBV7-6 to TRBJ2-2; D is perhaps TRBD1 or TRBD2 (6 bases each). This CDR3 spans 14 amino acids. Per the germline V gene, CDR1 is SGHVS and CDR2 is FNYEAQ.